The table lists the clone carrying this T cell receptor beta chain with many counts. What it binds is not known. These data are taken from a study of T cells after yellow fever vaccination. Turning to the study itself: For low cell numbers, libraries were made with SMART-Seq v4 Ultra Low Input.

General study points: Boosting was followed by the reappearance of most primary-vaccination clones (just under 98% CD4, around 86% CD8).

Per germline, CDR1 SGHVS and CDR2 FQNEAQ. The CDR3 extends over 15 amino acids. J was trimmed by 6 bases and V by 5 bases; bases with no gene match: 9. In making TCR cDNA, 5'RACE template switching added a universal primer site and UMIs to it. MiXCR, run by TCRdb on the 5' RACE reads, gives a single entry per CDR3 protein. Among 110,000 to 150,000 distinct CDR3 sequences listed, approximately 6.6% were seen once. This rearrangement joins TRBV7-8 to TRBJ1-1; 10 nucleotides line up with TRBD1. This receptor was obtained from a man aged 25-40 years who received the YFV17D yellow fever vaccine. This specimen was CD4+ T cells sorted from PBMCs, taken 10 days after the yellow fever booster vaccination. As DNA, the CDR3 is TGTGCCAGCAGCCTTCAACCCGGGACAGGGGCTGAAGCTTTCTTT. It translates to CASSLQPGTGAEAFF.